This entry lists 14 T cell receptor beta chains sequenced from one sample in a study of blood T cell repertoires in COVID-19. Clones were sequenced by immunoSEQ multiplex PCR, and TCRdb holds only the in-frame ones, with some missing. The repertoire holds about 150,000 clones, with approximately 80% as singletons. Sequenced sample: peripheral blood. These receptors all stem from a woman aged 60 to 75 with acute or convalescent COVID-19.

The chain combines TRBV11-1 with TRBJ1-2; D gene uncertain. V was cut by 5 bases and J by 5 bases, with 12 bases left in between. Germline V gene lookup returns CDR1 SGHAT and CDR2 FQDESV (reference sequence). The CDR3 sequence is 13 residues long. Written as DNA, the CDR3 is TGTGCCAGCAGCGTAGGGCCGTCTTATGGCTACACCTTC. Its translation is CASSVGPSYGYTF.

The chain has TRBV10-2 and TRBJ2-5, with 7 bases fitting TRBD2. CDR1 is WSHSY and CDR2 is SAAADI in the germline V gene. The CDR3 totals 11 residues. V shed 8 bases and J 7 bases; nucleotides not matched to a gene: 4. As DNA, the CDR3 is TGCGCCAGCCTGGGAGGGACGACCCAGTACTTC. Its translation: CASLGGTTQYF.

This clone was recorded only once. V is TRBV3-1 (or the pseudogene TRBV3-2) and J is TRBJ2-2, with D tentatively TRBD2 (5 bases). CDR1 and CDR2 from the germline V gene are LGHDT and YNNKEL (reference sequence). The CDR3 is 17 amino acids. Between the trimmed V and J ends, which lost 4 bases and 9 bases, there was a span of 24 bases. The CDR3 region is CASSPPSVSAVLRELFF. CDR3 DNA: TGTGCCAGCAGCCCCCCCTCCGTTAGCGCGGTGCTGCGGGAGCTGTTTTTT.

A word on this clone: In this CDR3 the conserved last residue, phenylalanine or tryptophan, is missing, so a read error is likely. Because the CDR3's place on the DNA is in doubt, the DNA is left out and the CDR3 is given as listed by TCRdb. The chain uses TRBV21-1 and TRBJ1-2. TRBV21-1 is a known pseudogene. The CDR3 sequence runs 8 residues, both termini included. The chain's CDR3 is CAIHPVYG.

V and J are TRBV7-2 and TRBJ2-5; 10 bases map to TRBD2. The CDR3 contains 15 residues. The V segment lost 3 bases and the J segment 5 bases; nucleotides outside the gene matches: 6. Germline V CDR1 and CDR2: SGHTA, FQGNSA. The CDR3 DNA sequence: TGTGCCAGCAGCTTCCAGCGGGGGGGCCAGGAGACCCAGTACTTC. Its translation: CASSFQRGGQETQYF.

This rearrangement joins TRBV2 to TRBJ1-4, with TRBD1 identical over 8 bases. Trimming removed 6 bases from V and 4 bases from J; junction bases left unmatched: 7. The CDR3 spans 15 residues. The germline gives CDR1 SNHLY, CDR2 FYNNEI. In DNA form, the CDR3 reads TGTGCCAGCAGGTCTTGGGGACAGGTTAATGAAAAACTGTTTTTT. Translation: CASRSWGQVNEKLFF.

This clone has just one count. The CDR3 coding sequence is TGTGCCAGCAGCGCTCTGGGTTTGACTCAAGAGACCCAGTACTTC. Translated, it gives CASSALGLTQETQYF. J is TRBJ2-5 and V is TRBV9; D is uncertain. CDR3 length: 15 amino acids. The V and J ends lost 3 bases and 2 bases respectively, with 14 bases between them. Per the germline V gene, CDR1 is SGDLS and CDR2 is YYNGEE.

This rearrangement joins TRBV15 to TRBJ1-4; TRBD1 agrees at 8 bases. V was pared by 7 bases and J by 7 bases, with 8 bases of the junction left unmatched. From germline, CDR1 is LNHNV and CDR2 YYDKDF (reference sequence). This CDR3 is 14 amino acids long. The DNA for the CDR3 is TGTGCCACCAAGACCCGACAGGGGACTGAAAAACTGTTTTTT. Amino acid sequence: CATKTRQGTEKLFF.

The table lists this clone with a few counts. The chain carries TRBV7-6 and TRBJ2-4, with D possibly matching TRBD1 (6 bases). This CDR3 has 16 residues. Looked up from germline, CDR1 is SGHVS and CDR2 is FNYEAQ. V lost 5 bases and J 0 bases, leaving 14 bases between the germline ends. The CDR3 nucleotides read TGTGCCAGCAGCCAAAGGGACAATCTAGCCAAAAACATTCAGTACTTC. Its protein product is CASSQRDNLAKNIQYF.

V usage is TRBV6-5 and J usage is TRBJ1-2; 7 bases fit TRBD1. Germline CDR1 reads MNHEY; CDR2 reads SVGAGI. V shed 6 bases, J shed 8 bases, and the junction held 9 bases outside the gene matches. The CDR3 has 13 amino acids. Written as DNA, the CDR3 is TGTGCCAGCAGGACCACAGGGGCGGACGGCTACACCTTC. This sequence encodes CASRTTGADGYTF.

CDR3 in amino acids: CASSPDRFNEKLFF. CDR3 bases: TGTGCCAGCTCACCGGACAGGTTTAATGAAAAACTGTTTTTT. The V call is TRBV18, the J call TRBJ1-4; TRBD1 matches 7 bases. CDR3 size: 14 residues. Germline assignment: CDR1 KGHSH and CDR2 LQKENI. Losses at the gene ends were 3 bases for V and 4 bases for J; bases not matched to a gene: 2. The full variable domain, completed using reference TRBV18 and TRBJ1-4, is NAGVMQNPRHLVRRRGQEARLRCSPMKGHSHVYWYRQLPEEGLKFMVYLQKENIIDESGMPKERFSAEFPKEGPSILRIQQVVRGDSAAYFCASSPDRFNEKLFFGSGTQLSVL.

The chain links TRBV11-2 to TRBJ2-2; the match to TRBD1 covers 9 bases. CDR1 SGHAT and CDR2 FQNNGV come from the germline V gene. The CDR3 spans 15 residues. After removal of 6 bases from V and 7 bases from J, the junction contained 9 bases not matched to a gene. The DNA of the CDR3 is TGTGCCAGCAGGCCGGGACAGGGTGAGATCGGGGAGCTGTTTTTT. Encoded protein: CASRPGQGEIGELFF.

CDR3 loop: CAGGAREGEKLFF. The CDR3 nucleotides are TGTGCCGGGGGGGCCAGGGAAGGAGAAAAACTGTTTTTT. The gene calls are TRBV19 and TRBJ1-4; a possible D gene is TRBD1 (6 bases). Trimming took off 11 bases at V and 8 bases at J, with 18 bases between the two ends. The CDR3 is made up of 13 amino acids. Germline V lookup: CDR1 LNHDA, CDR2 SQIVND (reference sequence).

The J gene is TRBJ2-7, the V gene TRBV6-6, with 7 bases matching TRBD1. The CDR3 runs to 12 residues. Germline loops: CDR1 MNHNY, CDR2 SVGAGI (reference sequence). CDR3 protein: CASGYRGYEQYV. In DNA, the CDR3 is TGTGCCAGCGGTTACAGGGGCTACGAGCAGTACGTC.